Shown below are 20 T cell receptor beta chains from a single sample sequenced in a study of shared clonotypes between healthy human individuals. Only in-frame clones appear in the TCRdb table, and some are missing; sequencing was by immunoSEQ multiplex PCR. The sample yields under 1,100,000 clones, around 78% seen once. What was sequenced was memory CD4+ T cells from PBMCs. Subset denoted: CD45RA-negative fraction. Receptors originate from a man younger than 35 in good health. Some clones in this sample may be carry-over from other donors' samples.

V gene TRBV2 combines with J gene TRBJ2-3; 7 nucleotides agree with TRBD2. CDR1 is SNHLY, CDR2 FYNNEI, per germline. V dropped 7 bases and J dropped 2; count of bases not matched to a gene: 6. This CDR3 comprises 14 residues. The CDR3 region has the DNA TGTGCCAGCATGGCGGGAGCCTACACAGATACGCAGTATTTT. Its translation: CASMAGAYTDTQYF.

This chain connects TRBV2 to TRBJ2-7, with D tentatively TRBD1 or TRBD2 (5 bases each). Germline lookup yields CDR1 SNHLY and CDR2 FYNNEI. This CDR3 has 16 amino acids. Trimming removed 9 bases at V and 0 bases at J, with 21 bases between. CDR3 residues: CASRAWGRGDSYEQYF. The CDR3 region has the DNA TGTGCCAGTCGGGCTTGGGGGAGAGGGGACTCCTACGAGCAGTACTTC.

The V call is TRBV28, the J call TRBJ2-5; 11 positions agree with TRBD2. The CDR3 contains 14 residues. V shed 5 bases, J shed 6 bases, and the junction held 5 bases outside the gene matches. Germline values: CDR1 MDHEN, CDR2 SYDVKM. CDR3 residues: CASSRLAGQKTQYF. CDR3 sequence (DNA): TGTGCCAGCAGTCGACTAGCGGGACAGAAGACCCAGTACTTC.

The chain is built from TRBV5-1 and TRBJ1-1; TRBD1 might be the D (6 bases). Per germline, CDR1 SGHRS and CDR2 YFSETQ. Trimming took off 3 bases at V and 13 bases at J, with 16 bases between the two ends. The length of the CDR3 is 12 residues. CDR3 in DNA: TGCGCCAGCAGCTCAACTGGGGGCTACGGTTTCTTT. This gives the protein CASSSTGGYGFF.

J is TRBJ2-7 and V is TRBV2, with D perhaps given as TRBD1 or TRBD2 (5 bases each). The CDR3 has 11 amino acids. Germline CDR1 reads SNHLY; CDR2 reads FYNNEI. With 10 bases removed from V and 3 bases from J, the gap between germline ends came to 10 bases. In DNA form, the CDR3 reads TGTGCCACCGGGGCCTACTACGAGCAGTACTTC. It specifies CATGAYYEQYF.

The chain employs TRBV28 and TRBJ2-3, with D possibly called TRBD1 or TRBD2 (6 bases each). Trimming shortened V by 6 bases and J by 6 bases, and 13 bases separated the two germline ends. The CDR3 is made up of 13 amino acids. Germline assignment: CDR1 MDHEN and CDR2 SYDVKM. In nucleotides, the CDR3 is TGTGCCAGCAGGAGCGGGCAGGGGGATACGCAGTATTTT. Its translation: CASRSGQGDTQYF.

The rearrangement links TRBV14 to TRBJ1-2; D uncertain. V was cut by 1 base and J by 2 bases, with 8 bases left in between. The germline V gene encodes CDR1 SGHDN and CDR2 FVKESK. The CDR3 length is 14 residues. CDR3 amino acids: CASSQVEGNYGYTF. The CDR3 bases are TGTGCCAGCAGCCAAGTCGAAGGGAACTATGGCTACACCTTC.

CDR3: CASNSPRDRDRSINQPQHF. CDR3 coding DNA: TGTGCCAGCAATTCTCCCCGGGACAGGGACAGGAGCATCAATCAGCCCCAGCATTTT. This chain links TRBV28 with TRBJ1-5; 9 nucleotides line up with TRBD1. Trimming took 7 bases from V and 3 from J; bases not matched to a gene: 19. This CDR3 has 19 residues. From germline, CDR1 is MDHEN and CDR2 SYDVKM.

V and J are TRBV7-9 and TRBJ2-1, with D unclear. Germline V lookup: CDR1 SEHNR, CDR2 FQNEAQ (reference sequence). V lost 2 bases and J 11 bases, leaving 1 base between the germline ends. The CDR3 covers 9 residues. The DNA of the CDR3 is TGTGCCAGCAGCTTAAAGCAGTTCTTC. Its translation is CASSLKQFF. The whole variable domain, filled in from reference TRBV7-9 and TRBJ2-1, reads DTGVSQNPRHKITKRGQNVTFRCDPISEHNRLYWYRQTLGQGPEFLTYFQNEAQLEKSRLLSDRFSAERPKGSFSTLEIQRTEQGDSAMYLCASSLKQFFGPGTRLTVL.

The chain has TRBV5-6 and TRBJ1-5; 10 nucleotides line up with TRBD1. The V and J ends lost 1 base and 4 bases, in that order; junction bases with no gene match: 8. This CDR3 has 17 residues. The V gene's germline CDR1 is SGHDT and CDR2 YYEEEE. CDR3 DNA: TGTGCCAGCAGCTTGTGGAGGGACAGGGGACCGAATCAGCCCCAGCATTTT. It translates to CASSLWRDRGPNQPQHF.

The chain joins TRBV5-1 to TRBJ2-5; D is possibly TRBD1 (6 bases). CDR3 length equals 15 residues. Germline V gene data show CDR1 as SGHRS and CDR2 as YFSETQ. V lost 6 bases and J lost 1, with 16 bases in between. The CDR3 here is CASTDLGQTQETQYF. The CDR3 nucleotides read TGCGCCAGCACGGACCTCGGACAGACCCAAGAGACCCAGTACTTC.

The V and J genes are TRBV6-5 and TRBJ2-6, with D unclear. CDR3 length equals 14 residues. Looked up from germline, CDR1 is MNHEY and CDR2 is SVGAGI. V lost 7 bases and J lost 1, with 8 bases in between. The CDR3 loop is CASTQTSGANVLTF. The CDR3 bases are TGTGCCAGCACTCAGACGTCTGGGGCCAACGTCCTGACTTTC.

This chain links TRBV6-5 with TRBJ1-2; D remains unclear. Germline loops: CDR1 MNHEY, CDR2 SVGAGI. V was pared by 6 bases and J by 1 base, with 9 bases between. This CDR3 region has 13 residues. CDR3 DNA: TGTGCCAGCAGACTTGATCTTAACTATGGCTACACCTTC. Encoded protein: CASRLDLNYGYTF.

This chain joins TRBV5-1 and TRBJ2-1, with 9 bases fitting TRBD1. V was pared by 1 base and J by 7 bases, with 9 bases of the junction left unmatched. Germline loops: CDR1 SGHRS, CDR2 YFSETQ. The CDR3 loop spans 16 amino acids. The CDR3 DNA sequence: TGCGCCAGCAGCTTGCCCCGGACAGGGGAGGGAAATGAGCAGTTCTTC. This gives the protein CASSLPRTGEGNEQFF.

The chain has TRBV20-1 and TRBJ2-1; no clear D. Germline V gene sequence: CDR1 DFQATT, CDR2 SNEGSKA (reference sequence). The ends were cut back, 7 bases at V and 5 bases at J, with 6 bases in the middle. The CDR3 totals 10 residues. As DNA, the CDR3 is TGCAGTGTAGGCCACAATGAGCAGTTCTTC. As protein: CSVGHNEQFF.

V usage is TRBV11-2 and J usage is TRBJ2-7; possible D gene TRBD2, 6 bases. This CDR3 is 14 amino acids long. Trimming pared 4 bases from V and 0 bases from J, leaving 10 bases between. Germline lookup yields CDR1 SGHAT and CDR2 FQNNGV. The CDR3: CASSSLGGSYEQYF. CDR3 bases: TGTGCCAGCAGCTCCTTGGGGGGCTCCTACGAGCAGTACTTC.

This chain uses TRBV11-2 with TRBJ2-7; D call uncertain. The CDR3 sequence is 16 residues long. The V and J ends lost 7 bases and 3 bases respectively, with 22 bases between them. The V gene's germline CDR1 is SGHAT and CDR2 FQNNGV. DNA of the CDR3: TGTGCCAGCACTCCTCCCAGCATCACCGTATTCTACGAGCAGTACTTC. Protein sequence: CASTPPSITVFYEQYF.

CDR3 loop: CATSSDHFRDRSSYEQYF. CDR3 DNA: TGTGCCACCAGCAGCGATCATTTCCGGGACAGGAGCTCCTACGAGCAGTACTTC. The rearrangement joins TRBV15 to TRBJ2-7; 8 bases map to TRBD1. This CDR3 is 18 amino acids long. Per the germline V gene, CDR1 is LNHNV and CDR2 is YYDKDF (reference sequence). Unmatched junction bases numbered 13, after V lost 3 bases and J lost 0 bases.

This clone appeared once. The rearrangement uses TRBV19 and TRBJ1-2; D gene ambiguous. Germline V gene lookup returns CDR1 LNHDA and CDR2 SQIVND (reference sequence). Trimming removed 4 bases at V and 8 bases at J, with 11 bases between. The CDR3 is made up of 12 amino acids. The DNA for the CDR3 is TGTGCCAGTAGTACCTCCGGTAGGGGCTACACCTTC. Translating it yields CASSTSGRGYTF.

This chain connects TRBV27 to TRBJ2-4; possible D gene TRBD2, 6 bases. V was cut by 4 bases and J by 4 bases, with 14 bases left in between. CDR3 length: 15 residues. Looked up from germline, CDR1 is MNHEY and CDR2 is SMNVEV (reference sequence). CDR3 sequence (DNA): TGTGCCAGCAGTTCGTCCGGGACTGGAAAAAACATTCAGTACTTC. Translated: CASSSSGTGKNIQYF.